The TCR beta chain described here comes from a study of blood T cell repertoires in COVID-19. Background on the study: Whether acute or convalescent, the COVID-19 samples came from the United States, Italy and Spain. PBMCs, B-cell-depleted T cells, or T cells were the source of the cDNA or gDNA that made up the material.

Methods used by the authors: Reference gene primer amplification yielded estimated nucleated cell counts. Profiled with immunoSEQ multiplex PCR; TCRdb holds only in-frame clones, not every one. V and J calls plus clone size are reproduced from that table; the DNA served to infer D and trimming. The sample holds about 120,000 clones, 60% to 80% seen once. CDR3 length: 14 residues. Trimming took 4 bases from V and 7 from J, leaving 16 bases between them. Germline CDR1 reads SGHTA; CDR2 reads FQGNSA. This chain links TRBV7-2 with TRBJ1-2; TRBD1 might be the D (6 bases). This sequence was found in a human donor in a cohort sampled during active COVID-19. The sample comprised peripheral blood. CDR3 sequence: CASSSRLAGAGYTF. The CDR3 bases are TGTGCCAGCAGCTCCCGCCTGGCAGGGGCTGGCTACACCTTC.